This paragraph reports one TCR beta chain. This sample is part of a study of control samples from healthy donors and cancer patients. Data came from immunoSEQ multiplex PCR; TCRdb stores just in-frame clones and leaves some out. Of 100,000 to 150,000 clones listed, 87% are singletons. CDR1 is SGHTA, CDR2 FQGNSA, per germline. Trimming left V 5 bases short and J 0 bases short, with 11 bases between. The CDR3 has 15 residues. The V call is TRBV7-2, the J call TRBJ2-1; D gene ambiguous. The clonotype comes from a man aged 60-69 years in good health. The material sequenced was blood. The CDR3 DNA follows: TGTGCCAGCAGCCCTGATGTTAGCTCCTACAATGAGCAGTTCTTC. It translates to CASSPDVSSYNEQFF.